This T cell receptor beta chain is drawn from a study of blood T cell repertoires in COVID-19. As for the study in general: The study drew acute and convalescent COVID-19 samples from the United States, Italy and Spain.

Method: immunoSEQ multiplex PCR; TCRdb's copy keeps in-frame clones and lacks some. The sample includes more than 250,000 clones, 75% to 85% of them seen just once. This CDR3 has 14 residues. In germline, CDR1 is SGDLS, CDR2 YYNGEE. Trimming removed 0 bases from V and 3 bases from J, with 9 bases in between. The table lists this clone with a few counts. This chain joins TRBV9 and TRBJ1-1; the D gene is possibly TRBD1 (5 bases). The clonotype was recovered from a man in his fifties or sixties with active or convalescent COVID-19. Sequenced material: peripheral blood. The CDR3 loop reads CASSVARGDTEAFF. CDR3 nucleotide sequence: TGTGCCAGCAGCGTAGCCCGGGGGGACACTGAAGCTTTCTTT.